Included here is one T cell receptor (beta chain) sequence, with context. Its antigen is unidentified. These data are taken from a study of T cell responses to AZD1222 COVID-19 vaccine. Study details: Second-dose timings of about 4 or about 12 weeks were pooled.

Sequencing was performed with immunoSEQ multiplex PCR; in TCRdb, only in-frame clones are kept and a portion is missing. The sample comprises 130,000 or so clones, about 82% of which are singletons, and 9% to 15% rests with the top ten. Whole-study results and caveats: Repertoires were obtained solely post-peak T cell response. In a largely white British group with more females than males, clonal diversity was possibly underestimated.

J lost 8 bases, V lost 2 bases, and 5 bases had no gene match. This CDR3 has 14 amino acids. The germline gives CDR1 GTSNPN, CDR2 SVGIG (reference sequence). The rearrangement links TRBV30 to TRBJ1-4, with 10 nucleotides matching TRBD1. The sequencing here drew on peripheral blood, taken on day 0 of AZD1222 vaccination. The clonotype comes from an adult in good health. CDR3 in amino acids: CAWSRTGGREKLFF. DNA of the CDR3: TGTGCCTGGAGTAGGACAGGGGGTCGGGAAAAACTGTTTTTT.